The rows below give T cell receptor beta chains drawn from one sample of a study of control samples from healthy donors and cancer patients. This table comes from immunoSEQ multiplex PCR, and its TCRdb copy is limited to in-frame clones, with some not included. The data contain roughly 120,000 clones, about 88% of them singletons. The material sequenced was blood. These receptors were taken from a man aged 50 to 60 in good health. The CDR3 runs from the conserved cysteine through the conserved F or W.

v_call,cdr3_length,cdr3_aa
TRBV7-9,12,CASSLPGNTIYF
TRBV2,12,CASSPGSYGYTF
TRBV29-1,13,CSVQRTENTEAFF
TRBV7-9,14,CASNLDRSGYGYTF
TRBV7-9,18,CASSLALRSDATNEKLFF
TRBV28,23,CASSLCTAFEARGSLCSNQPQHF
TRBV27,14,CASSWGLPLRTQYF
TRBV4-1,15,CASSQDPPGHETQYF
TRBV19,14,CASSIGVRNEKLFF
TRBV10-3,11,CAISPRDTQYF
TRBV19,13,CASRTGSTDTQYF
TRBV9,14,CASSVGVHNSPLHF
TRBV3-1/TRBV3-2,13,CASSQEGADTQYF
TRBV7-9,11,CASSLGPKLFF
TRBV7-6,16,CASSPGSRQGAYEQYF
TRBV3-1/TRBV3-2,15,CASSLDRGPRVTQYF
TRBV11-3,12,CASSSLGNEQYF
TRBV5-1,16,CASSSQLGQGGTEAFF
TRBV11-3,16,CASRAREGHSTDTQYF
TRBV2,14,CASSGGTPTYEQYF
TRBV29-1,13,CSVEGTLGTEAFF
TRBV6-2/TRBV6-3,14,CASSRGALVETQYF
TRBV14,17,CASSQVLAGGGTGELFF
TRBV3-1/TRBV3-2,16,CASTTGLAGEDGEQYF
TRBV6-5,13,CASTWTANTEAFF
TRBV6-5,13,CASSRHRGTEAFF
TRBV11-3,15,CASSERIGRADTQYF
TRBV6-5,14,CASSWGAQGTEAFF
TRBV3-1/TRBV3-2,16,CASSQTGTGAVNTIYF
TRBV20-1,9,CSASDGYTF
TRBV11-3,15,CASSPGFGSGNTIYF
TRBV5-1,15,CASSLAAGYIYGYTF
TRBV28,10,CASSSRVTFF
TRBV11-2,17,CASSWPLGQVFTGELFF
TRBV7-3,17,CASSLTTGTGEGETQYF
TRBV13,16,CASSPQGGSYNSPLHF
TRBV3-1/TRBV3-2,16,CASSASGAGLNSPLHF
TRBV29-1,16,CSVEDRGTGNTGELFF
TRBV6-6,16,CASSYTRPDWGYGYTF
TRBV27,16,CASSANSGTPQREQYF
TRBV6-4,13,CASRDTPNTEAFF
TRBV6-5,14,CASSLTRNHNEQFF
TRBV4-1,15,CASSQTHLNYNEQFF
TRBV3-1/TRBV3-2,14,CASSAGTGRTEAFF
TRBV6-1,16,CASSEGTGLSNYGYTF
TRBV6-5,15,CASSPGTGATYEQYF
TRBV20-1,11,CSARGGGEAFF
TRBV4-1,14,CASSTRRGNTEAFF
TRBV7-9,15,CASSLGSGSTDTQYF
TRBV2,16,CASAWGEGRFTDTQYF
TRBV9,15,CASSVVGIRGNTIYF
TRBV11-2,14,CASSLILAEGIQYF
TRBV14,12,CASSQSSYEQYF
TRBV15,13,CATSRRDRGNAFF
TRBV7-8,13,CASSLGSLYEQYF
TRBV28,15,CASSLRPPSTDTQYF
TRBV30,15,CAWSGSGLGYNEQFF
TRBV6-5,13,CASKRQGDTEAFF